The TCR beta chain under discussion was sequenced for a study of shared clonotypes between healthy human individuals. Study in general: Sampling drew on donors who were a couple of women and a few men aged 18 to 49. Plates per donor: three CD4 naive, three CD4 memory, two CD8 naive, one CD8 memory. Findings and limits, study-wide: Naive subsets generally had larger estimated richness than memory subsets.

J gave up 5 bases and V 5 bases, and 7 bases lay outside the gene matches. CDR3 size: 14 residues. Germline V gene data show CDR1 as SGHTA and CDR2 as FQGNSA. This clone was seen more than once but under ten times. Its antigen is currently unknown. Sequenced by immunoSEQ multiplex PCR; TCRdb stores in-frame clones only, minus some. Among a few hundred thousand clones listed, around 86% were seen once. The J gene is TRBJ2-7, the V gene TRBV7-2; 9 nucleotides line up with TRBD1. This clonotype originated in a man between 18 and 29 years old in good health. Sequenced input: memory CD8+ T cells sorted from blood. Subset described: CD45RO+ cells pooled with CCR7-negative TemRA cells. Here the CDR3 DNA reads TGTGCCAGCAGCGATACAGGGGGCGGGGACGAGCAGTACTTC. It encodes CASSDTGGGDEQYF. The full variable domain, rest sourced from reference TRBV7-2 and TRBJ2-7, is GAGVSQSPSNKVTEKGKDVELRCDPISGHTALYWYRQSLGQGLEFLIYFQGNSAPDKSGLPSDRFSAERTGGSVSTLTIQRTQQEDSAVYLCASSDTGGGDEQYFGPGTRLTVT.